This T cell receptor (beta chain) was sequenced for a study of blood T cell repertoires in COVID-19. Study context: The United States, Italy and Spain provided the acute and convalescent COVID-19 samples. In each case, the material was cDNA or gDNA derived from T cells, B-cell-depleted T cells, or PBMCs.

Germline lookup yields CDR1 SNHLY and CDR2 FYNNEI. After removal of 7 bases from V and 10 bases from J, the junction contained 10 bases not matched to a gene. This CDR3 comprises 14 residues. Source study methods: By means of reference gene primer amplification, nucleated cell counts were estimated. This table comes from immunoSEQ multiplex PCR, and its TCRdb copy is limited to in-frame clones, with some not included. Clonal size and the V and J genes are those of that table, whereas D and trimming came from the DNA. The data show approximately 26,000 clones, with around nine tenths seen just once and 2.8% held by the top ten.

The V gene is TRBV2, the J gene TRBJ1-6, with 7 bases fitting TRBD1. The source is a human donor in a cohort sampled during active COVID-19. The specimen sequenced was peripheral blood. In DNA form, the CDR3 reads TGTGCCAGCAATAGACAGGGAGAAAACTCACCCCTCCACTTT. As protein: CASNRQGENSPLHF.